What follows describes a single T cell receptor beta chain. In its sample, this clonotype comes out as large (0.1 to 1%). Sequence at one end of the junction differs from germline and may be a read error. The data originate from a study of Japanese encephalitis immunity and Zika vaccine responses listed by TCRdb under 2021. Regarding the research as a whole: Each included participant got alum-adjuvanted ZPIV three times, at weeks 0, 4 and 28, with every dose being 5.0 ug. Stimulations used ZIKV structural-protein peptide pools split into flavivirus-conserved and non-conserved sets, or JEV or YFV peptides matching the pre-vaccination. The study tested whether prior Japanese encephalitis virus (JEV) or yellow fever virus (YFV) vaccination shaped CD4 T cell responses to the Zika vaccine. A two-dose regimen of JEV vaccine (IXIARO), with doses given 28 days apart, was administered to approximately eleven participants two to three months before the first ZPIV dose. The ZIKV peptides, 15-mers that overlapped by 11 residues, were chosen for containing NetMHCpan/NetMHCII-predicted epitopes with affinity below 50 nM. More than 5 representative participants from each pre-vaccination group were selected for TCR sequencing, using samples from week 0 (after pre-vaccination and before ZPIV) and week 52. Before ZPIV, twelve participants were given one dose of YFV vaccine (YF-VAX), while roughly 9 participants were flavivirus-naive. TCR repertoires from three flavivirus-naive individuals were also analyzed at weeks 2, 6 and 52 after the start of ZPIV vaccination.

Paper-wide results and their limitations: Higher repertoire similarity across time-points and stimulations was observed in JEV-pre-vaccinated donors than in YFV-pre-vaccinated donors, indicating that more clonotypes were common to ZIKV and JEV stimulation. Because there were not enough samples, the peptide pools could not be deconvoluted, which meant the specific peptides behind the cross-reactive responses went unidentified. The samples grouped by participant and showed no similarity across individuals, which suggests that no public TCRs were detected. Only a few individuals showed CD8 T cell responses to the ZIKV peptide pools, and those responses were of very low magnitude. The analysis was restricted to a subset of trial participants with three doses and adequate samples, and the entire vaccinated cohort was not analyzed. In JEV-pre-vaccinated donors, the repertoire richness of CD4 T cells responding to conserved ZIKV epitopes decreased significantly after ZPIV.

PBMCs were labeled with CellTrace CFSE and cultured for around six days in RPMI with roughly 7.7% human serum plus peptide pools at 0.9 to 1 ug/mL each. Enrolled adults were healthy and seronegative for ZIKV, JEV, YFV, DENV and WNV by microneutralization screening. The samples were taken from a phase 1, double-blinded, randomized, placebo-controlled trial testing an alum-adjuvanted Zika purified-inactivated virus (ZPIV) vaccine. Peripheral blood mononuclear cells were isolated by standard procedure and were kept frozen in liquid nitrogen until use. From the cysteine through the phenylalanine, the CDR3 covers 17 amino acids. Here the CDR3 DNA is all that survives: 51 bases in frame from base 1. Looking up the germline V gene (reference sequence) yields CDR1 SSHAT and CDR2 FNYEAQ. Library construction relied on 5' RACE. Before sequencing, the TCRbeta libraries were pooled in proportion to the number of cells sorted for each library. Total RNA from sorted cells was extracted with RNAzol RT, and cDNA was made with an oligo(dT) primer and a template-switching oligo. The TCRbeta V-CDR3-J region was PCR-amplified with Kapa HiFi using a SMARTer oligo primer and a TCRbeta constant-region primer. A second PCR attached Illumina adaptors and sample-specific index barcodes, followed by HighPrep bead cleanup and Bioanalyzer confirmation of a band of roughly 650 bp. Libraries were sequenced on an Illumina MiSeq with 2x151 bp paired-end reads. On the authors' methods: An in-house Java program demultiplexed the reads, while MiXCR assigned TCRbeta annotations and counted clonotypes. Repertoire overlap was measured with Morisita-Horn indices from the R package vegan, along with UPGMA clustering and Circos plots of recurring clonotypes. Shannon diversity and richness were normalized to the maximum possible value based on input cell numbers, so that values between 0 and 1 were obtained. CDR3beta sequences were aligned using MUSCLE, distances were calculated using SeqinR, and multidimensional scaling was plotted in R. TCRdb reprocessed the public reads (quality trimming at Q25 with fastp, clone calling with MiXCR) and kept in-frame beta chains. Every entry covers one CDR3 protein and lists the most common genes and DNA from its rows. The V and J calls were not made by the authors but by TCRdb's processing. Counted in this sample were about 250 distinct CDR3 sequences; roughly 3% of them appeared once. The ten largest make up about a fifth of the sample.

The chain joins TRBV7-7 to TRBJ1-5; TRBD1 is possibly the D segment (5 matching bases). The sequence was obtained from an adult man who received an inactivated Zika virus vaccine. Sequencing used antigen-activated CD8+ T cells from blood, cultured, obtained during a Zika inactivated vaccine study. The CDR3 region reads CASSHPVGGESNQPQHF. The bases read TGTGCTAGCAGCCACCCGGTCGGAGGGGAGTCCAATCAGCCCCAGCATTTT.